This TCR beta chain was sequenced for a study of shared clonotypes between healthy human individuals. Study outcomes and limitations: A reduction in generation probabilities was seen for non-shared clonotypes relative to those shared by all four donors.

Concerning this clone itself: Its antigen is unknown.

An even split of each subset's genomic DNA across several immunoSEQ plates was performed. On sorted subsets, replicate PCRs used approximately 190 ng DNA, or 25,000 to 35,000 T cell genomes. TCRdb's table, derived via immunoSEQ multiplex PCR, lists solely in-frame clones and lacks some. Of a few million clones in the sample, about 92% were seen once. This CDR3 contains 14 residues. Germline lookup yields CDR1 LNHNV and CDR2 YYDKDF (reference sequence). V was shortened by 0 bases and J by 1 base, with 6 bases between the two germline ends. The specimen was naive CD4+ T cells sorted from blood. Stated subset: CD45RA+ positively selected. This TCR was recovered from a young man in good health. The genes are TRBV15 and TRBJ1-1, with a possible D match to TRBD1 (5 bases). The CDR3 DNA sequence: TGTGCCACCAGCAGAGACAGGGCGAACACTGAAGCTTTCTTT. Protein sequence: CATSRDRANTEAFF.